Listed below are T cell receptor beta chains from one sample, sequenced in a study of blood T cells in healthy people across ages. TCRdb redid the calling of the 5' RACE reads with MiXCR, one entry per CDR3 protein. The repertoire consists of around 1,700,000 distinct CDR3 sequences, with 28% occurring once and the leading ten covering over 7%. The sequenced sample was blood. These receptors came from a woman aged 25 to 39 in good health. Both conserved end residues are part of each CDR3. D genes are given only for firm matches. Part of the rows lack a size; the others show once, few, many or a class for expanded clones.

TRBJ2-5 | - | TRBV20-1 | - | CSARRGAGGQETQYF | TGCAGTGCTAGAAGGGGGGCAGGGGGCCAAGAGACCCAGTACTTC
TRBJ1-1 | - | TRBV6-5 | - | CASSRGVRLYTEAFF | TGTGCCAGCAGTCGCGGGGTTAGACTCTACACTGAAGCTTTCTTT
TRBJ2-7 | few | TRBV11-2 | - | CASSFTEAEQYF | TGTGCCAGCAGCTTTACGGAAGCCGAGCAGTACTTC
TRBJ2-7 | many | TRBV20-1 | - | CSASIRWDFGEQYF | TGCAGTGCTAGTATCCGGTGGGACTTCGGGGAGCAGTACTTC
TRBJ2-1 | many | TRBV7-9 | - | CASNRVENEQFF | TGTGCCAGCAACCGGGTCGAAAATGAGCAGTTCTTC
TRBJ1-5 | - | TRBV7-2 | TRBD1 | CASSLAPTGGAGQPQHF | TGTGCCAGCAGCTTAGCACCTACAGGGGGCGCCGGTCAGCCCCAGCATTTT
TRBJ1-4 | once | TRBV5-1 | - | CASSLQGGSEKLFF | TGCGCCAGCAGCTTACAGGGTGGAAGTGAAAAACTGTTTTTT
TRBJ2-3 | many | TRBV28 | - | CASSFPSADTQYF | TGTGCCAGCAGTTTTCCCTCCGCAGATACGCAGTATTTT
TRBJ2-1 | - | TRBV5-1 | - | CASSFNWGNEQFF | TGCGCCAGCAGCTTCAACTGGGGCAATGAGCAGTTCTTC
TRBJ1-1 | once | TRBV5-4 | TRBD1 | CAGIDRGHAEAFF | TGTGCCGGCATCGACAGGGGGCATGCTGAAGCTTTCTTT
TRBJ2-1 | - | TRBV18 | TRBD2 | CASSLTFSGGLANEQFF | TGTGCCAGCTCACTCACCTTTAGCGGGGGACTAGCAAATGAGCAGTTCTTC
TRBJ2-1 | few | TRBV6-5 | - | CASSYSRLVEQFF | TGTGCCAGCAGTTACTCGAGGCTAGTTGAGCAGTTCTTC
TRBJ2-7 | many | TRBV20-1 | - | CSARQGVDEQYF | TGCAGTGCTAGGCAGGGTGTGGACGAGCAGTACTTC
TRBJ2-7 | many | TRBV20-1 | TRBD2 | CSASYGASGGQYF | TGCAGTGCTAGTTACGGGGCCTCGGGAGGGCAGTACTTC
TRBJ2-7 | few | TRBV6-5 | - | CASSFTSSLYEQYF | TGTGCCAGCAGTTTTACTTCCTCCCTGTACGAGCAGTACTTC
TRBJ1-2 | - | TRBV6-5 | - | CASSYSILYGYTF | TGTGCCAGCAGTTACAGTATCCTCTATGGCTACACCTTC
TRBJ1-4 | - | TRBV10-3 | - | CATSPINEKLFF | TGTGCCACCAGTCCAATTAATGAAAAACTGTTTTTT
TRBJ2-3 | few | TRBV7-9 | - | CASSSPDSVGDTQYF | TGTGCCAGCAGCTCCCCGGACTCGGTTGGGGATACGCAGTATTTT
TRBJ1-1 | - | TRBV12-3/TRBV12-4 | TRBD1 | CASTRTGAMNTGAFF | TGTGCCAGCACCAGGACAGGGGCCATGAACACTGGAGCTTTCTTT
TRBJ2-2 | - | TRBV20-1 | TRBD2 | CSAQSWLAGGITGELFF | TGCAGTGCCCAGAGCTGGCTAGCGGGAGGAATCACCGGGGAGCTGTTTTTT
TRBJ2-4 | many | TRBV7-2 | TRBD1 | CASSFRRQGQNIQYF | TGTGCCAGCAGCTTTAGAAGACAGGGTCAAAACATTCAGTACTTC
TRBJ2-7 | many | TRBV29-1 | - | CSVRLLGEQYF | TGCAGCGTCCGGTTATTAGGCGAGCAGTACTTC
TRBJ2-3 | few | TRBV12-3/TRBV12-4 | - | CASSLADRRGGDTQYF | TGTGCCAGCAGTTTAGCAGATAGGCGGGGAGGAGATACGCAGTATTTT
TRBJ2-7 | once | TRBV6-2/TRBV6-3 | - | CASSYPRGGVLYEQYF | TGTGCCAGCAGTTATCCGCGGGGAGGAGTACTCTACGAGCAGTACTTC
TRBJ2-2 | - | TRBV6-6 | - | CASRVMTRSNTGELFF | TGTGCCAGCAGGGTAATGACAAGATCGAACACCGGGGAGCTGTTTTTT
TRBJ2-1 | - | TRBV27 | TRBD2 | CASSKVASGSNEQFF | TGTGCCAGCAGCAAGGTGGCTAGCGGGAGCAATGAGCAGTTCTTC
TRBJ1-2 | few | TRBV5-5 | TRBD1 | CVSRRGTASYGYTF | TGTGTCAGCAGACGGGGGACAGCGAGCTATGGCTACACCTTC
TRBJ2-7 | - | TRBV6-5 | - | CASRPGRDYEQYF | TGTGCCAGCAGACCCGGACGGGACTACGAGCAGTACTTC
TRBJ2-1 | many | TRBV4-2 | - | CASSQDLSVRREQFF | TGTGCCAGCAGCCAAGATCTGTCGGTGCGGAGGGAGCAGTTCTTC
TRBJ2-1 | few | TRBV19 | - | CASSTGISPYNEQFF | TGTGCCAGTAGTACCGGGATTTCGCCCTACAATGAGCAGTTCTTC
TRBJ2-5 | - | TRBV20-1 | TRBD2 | CSAKRGGWETQYF | TGCAGTGCTAAGCGGGGGGGCTGGGAGACCCAGTACTTC
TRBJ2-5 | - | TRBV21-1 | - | CASSREAGTRNEQYF | TGTGCCAGCAGCAGAGAGGCCGGGACTAGGAATGAGCAGTACTTC
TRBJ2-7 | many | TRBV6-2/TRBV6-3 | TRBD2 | CASTRTSGSTEQYF | TGTGCCAGCACCAGGACTAGCGGGAGTACCGAGCAGTACTTC
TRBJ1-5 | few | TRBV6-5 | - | CASSYGPEGSNQPQHF | TGTGCCAGCAGTTACGGGCCGGAAGGAAGCAATCAGCCCCAGCATTTT
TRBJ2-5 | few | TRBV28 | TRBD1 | CASSKRQGRQETQYF | TGTGCCAGCAGTAAGCGACAGGGCCGCCAAGAGACCCAGTACTTC
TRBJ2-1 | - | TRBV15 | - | CATSRLNQDNEQFF | TGTGCCACCAGCAGACTCAATCAGGACAATGAGCAGTTCTTC
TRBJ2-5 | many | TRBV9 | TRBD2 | CASSHPLSGSQETQYF | TGTGCCAGCAGCCACCCACTTAGCGGGAGCCAGGAGACCCAGTACTTC
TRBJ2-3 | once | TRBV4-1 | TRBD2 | CASSQGPGGVTDTQYF | TGCGCCAGCAGCCAGGGCCCCGGGGGGGTGACAGATACGCAGTATTTT
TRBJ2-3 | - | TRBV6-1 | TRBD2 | CASRLRTSGGTDTPYF | TGTGCCAGCAGACTTAGGACTAGCGGGGGGACAGATACGCCGTATTTT
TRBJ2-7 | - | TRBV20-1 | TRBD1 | CSARRGQGIYEQYF | TGCAGTGCTAGACGGGGACAGGGAATCTACGAGCAGTACTTC
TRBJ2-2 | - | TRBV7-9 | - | CASSLNFGDTGELFF | TGTGCCAGCAGCTTAAACTTCGGGGACACCGGGGAGCTGTTTTTT
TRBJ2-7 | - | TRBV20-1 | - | CSASPRDYVSYEQYF | TGCAGTGCTAGTCCCCGGGATTACGTCTCCTACGAGCAGTACTTC
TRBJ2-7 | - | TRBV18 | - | CASSPPASAYEQYF | TGTGCCAGCTCGCCTCCTGCTAGTGCCTACGAGCAGTACTTC
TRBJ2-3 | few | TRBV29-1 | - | CSVGTRGIPTDTQYF | TGCAGCGTTGGCACGAGGGGGATTCCTACAGATACGCAGTATTTT
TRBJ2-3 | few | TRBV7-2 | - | CATSVRVSDTQYF | TGTGCCACCTCAGTCAGGGTCTCGGATACGCAGTATTTT
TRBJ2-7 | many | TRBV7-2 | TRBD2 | CASSLMPSGVSSYEQYF | TGTGCCAGCAGCTTAATGCCTAGCGGGGTGAGCTCCTACGAGCAGTACTTC
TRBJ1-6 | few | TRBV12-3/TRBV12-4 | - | CASRGGDSPLHF | TGTGCCAGCAGGGGAGGCGATTCACCCCTCCACTTT
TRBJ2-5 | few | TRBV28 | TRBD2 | CASSGLDPPQETQYF | TGTGCCAGCAGTGGACTAGACCCCCCTCAAGAGACCCAGTACTTC
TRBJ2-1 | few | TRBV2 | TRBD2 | CASRDPGLAGSHVPYNEQFF | TGTGCCAGCAGAGACCCGGGACTAGCGGGGTCACACGTACCTTACAATGAGCAGTTCTTC
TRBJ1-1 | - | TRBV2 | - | CASSEVGAFEAFF | TGTGCCAGCAGTGAAGTTGGGGCCTTTGAAGCTTTCTTT
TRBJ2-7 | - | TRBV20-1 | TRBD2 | CSATGTSGRGSREQYF | TGCAGTGCCACCGGGACTAGCGGGAGGGGGAGTCGCGAGCAGTACTTC
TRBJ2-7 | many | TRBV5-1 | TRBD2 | CASSQPGGYEQYF | TGCGCCAGCAGCCAACCGGGGGGGTACGAGCAGTACTTC
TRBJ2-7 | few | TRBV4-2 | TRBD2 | CASSQDVGGYYNEQYF | TGTGCCAGCAGCCAAGATGTGGGGGGGTACTACAATGAGCAGTACTTC
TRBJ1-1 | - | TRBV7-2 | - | CTSSLVGVAFF | TGTACCAGCAGCTTAGTAGGGGTGGCTTTCTTT